Included here is one TCR beta chain sequence, with context. The record originates from a study of blood T cell repertoires in COVID-19. About the study: The study drew acute and convalescent COVID-19 samples from the United States, Italy and Spain. Nucleic acid was either cDNA or gDNA, and it came from T cells, B-cell-depleted T cells, or PBMCs.

V was trimmed by 5 bases and J by 3 bases, leaving 17 bases between them. Germline CDR1 and CDR2: MDHEN and SYDVKM. The CDR3 is made up of 16 amino acids. Original data processing: Amplification of reference gene primers was used by the study to estimate nucleated cell counts. TCRdb's table, derived via immunoSEQ multiplex PCR, lists solely in-frame clones and lacks some. Clone size and V and J calls were adopted from that table, with D and trimming inferred from the DNA. Of some 54,000 clones in the sample, about 91% are singletons; the top ten hold 2% to 2.5%. Sequencing used peripheral blood. V gene TRBV28 combines with J gene TRBJ2-4; tentatively, D is TRBD1 (6 bases). The clonotype was recovered from a man aged 60-69 years with acute or convalescent COVID-19. The CDR3 sequence: CASSTGGQRLKNIQYF. In DNA, the CDR3 is TGTGCCAGCAGTACCGGAGGACAGAGGCTCAAAAACATTCAGTACTTC.